This TCR beta chain was recorded in a study of T cells after posttransplantation cyclophosphamide. Study-level findings and limits: TRB overlap between skin or GI tissue T cells and blood was limited. Recipient CMV seropositivity and CMV reactivation strongly tracked TRB clonality. Later post-transplant blood repertoires were often dominated by donor CD8+ memory clones.

Concerning this clone itself: Antigen specificity is unknown.

The junction had 5 bases not matched to a gene; V was cut back by 4 bases and J by 4 bases. CDR3 length: 16 residues. Germline V CDR1 and CDR2: GTSNPN, SVGIG (reference sequence). Here immunoSEQ multiplex PCR was the method, and the copy in TCRdb shows in-frame clones only, minus some. This table has roughly 49,000 clones, roughly 86% appearing once. This receptor was taken from a man aged 25-45 years with a blood cancer, CMV-positive, and with a related stem cell donor. The sequencing sample was made of PBMCs. This chain links TRBV30 with TRBJ2-1; 15 bases are shared with TRBD2. The CDR3 region is CAWKGTSGRNYNEQFF. For the CDR3, the DNA is TGTGCCTGGAAGGGGACTAGCGGGAGGAATTACAATGAGCAGTTCTTC.